Each of the 13 T cell receptor beta chains below was sequenced from the same sample in a study of T cell responses to AZD1222 COVID-19 vaccine. Clones were sequenced by immunoSEQ multiplex PCR, and TCRdb holds only the in-frame ones, with some missing. Among about 77,000 clones, roughly 90% were seen once, and the ten largest hold approximately 5%. The sequencing used peripheral blood, collected 28 days after the second AZD1222 dose. All receptors derive from an adult who received the AZD1222 COVID-19 vaccine.

This clone was seen once. V gene TRBV7-8 combines with J gene TRBJ2-2, with a tentative D call TRBD2 (5 bases). Between the trimmed V and J ends, which lost 1 base and 5 bases, there was a span of 8 bases. This CDR3 has 14 residues. Germline loops: CDR1 SGHVS, CDR2 FQNEAQ. In nucleotides, the CDR3 is TGTGCCAGCAGCTTAGGTGGCGGGACCGGGGAGCTGTTTTTT. Protein: CASSLGGGTGELFF.

This rearrangement joins TRBV2 to TRBJ1-4; D unclear. Germline lookup yields CDR1 SNHLY and CDR2 FYNNEI. The germline V and J ends were trimmed by 6 bases and 5 bases, with 16 bases remaining between them. This CDR3 has 15 residues. CDR3 nucleotides: TGTGCCAGCAGGGCCCGGCCGGGTCCCAATGAAAAACTGTTTTTT. Protein sequence: CASRARPGPNEKLFF.

The genes are TRBV6-1 and TRBJ1-2; no reliable D call. Germline values: CDR1 MNHNS, CDR2 SASEGT. The CDR3 has 12 amino acids. Trimming stripped 1 base from V and 8 bases from J, with 8 bases between. In DNA form, the CDR3 reads TGTGCCAGCAGTGAAGGAGGGAGAGGCTACACCTTC. Its translation is CASSEGGRGYTF.

The chain combines TRBV18 with TRBJ1-2; D is possibly TRBD1 (5 bases). V shed 6 bases and J shed 6 bases, with 17 bases lying between them. The germline gives CDR1 KGHSH, CDR2 LQKENI. CDR3 length equals 14 residues. The CDR3 DNA reads TGTGCCAGCTCGCGCTCAGGGAGGTGGAATGGCTACACCTTC. It encodes CASSRSGRWNGYTF.

The V gene is TRBV19, the J gene TRBJ1-1; D is uncertain. Germline loops: CDR1 LNHDA, CDR2 SQIVND (reference sequence). V lost 6 bases and J lost 3, with 8 bases in between. The CDR3 sequence is 12 residues long. The CDR3, as DNA: TGTGCCAGTAGGCACGGGGACACTGAAGCTTTCTTT. This translates into CASRHGDTEAFF. Combining the CDR3 with reference TRBV19 and TRBJ1-1 gives the whole variable domain DGGITQSPKYLFRKEGQNVTLSCEQNLNHDAMYWYRQDPGQGLRLIYYSQIVNDFQKGDIAEGYSVSREKKESFPLTVTSAQKNPTAFYLCASRHGDTEAFFGQGTRLTVV.

The rearrangement uses TRBV9 and TRBJ1-2, with D tentatively TRBD1 (5 bases). V dropped 5 bases and J dropped 4 bases, with 18 bases sitting between them. CDR3 length: 15 residues. Germline V gene sequence: CDR1 SGDLS, CDR2 YYNGEE. The CDR3 spells CASSEAPQGLYGYTF. CDR3 DNA: TGTGCCAGCAGTGAGGCCCCCCAGGGACTCTATGGCTACACCTTC. The variable domain in full, completed from reference TRBV9 and TRBJ1-2, reads DSGVTQTPKHLITATGQRVTLRCSPRSGDLSVYWYQQSLDQGLQFLIQYYNGEERAKGNILERFSAQQFPDLHSELNLSSLELGDSALYFCASSEAPQGLYGYTFGSGTRLTVV.

The J gene is TRBJ1-5, the V gene TRBV27; a weak D match, TRBD1 (6 bases). The CDR3 contains 13 residues. The V and J ends lost 6 bases and 11 bases respectively, with 17 bases between them. CDR1 is MNHEY, CDR2 SMNVEV, per germline (reference sequence). The CDR3 protein is CASRGVGSGAQHF. In DNA form, the CDR3 reads TGTGCCAGCAGGGGGGTAGGTTCAGGGGCCCAGCATTTT.

The chain couples TRBV7-2 to TRBJ2-6; tentatively, D is TRBD2 (5 bases). The length of the CDR3 is 14 residues. Looked up from germline, CDR1 is SGHTA and CDR2 is FQGNSA. CDR3 nucleotide sequence: TGTCTAGCTGCCGACTACTCTGGGGCCAACGTCCTGACTTTC. This sequence encodes CLAADYSGANVLTF.

Only one count was recorded for this clone. The chain uses TRBV6-2 or TRBV6-3 and TRBJ2-6; TRBD1 is a possible D gene (6 bases). CDR1 MNHEY and CDR2 SVGEGT come from the germline V gene. The CDR3 extends over 15 amino acids. V lost 4 bases and J lost 4, with 11 bases in between. CDR3 nucleotides: TGTGCCAGCAGTTTGGGGGCTCCAGGGGCCAACGTCCTGACTTTC. Amino acid sequence: CASSLGAPGANVLTF.

This chain connects TRBV6-5 to TRBJ2-2, with D possibly matching TRBD1 (5 bases). The CDR3 has 12 residues. The germline V and J ends were trimmed by 5 bases and 6 bases, with 7 bases remaining between them. Per germline, CDR1 MNHEY and CDR2 SVGAGI. The chain's CDR3 is CASSRTSGELFF. The CDR3 nucleotides read TGTGCCAGCAGTCGGACATCCGGGGAGCTGTTTTTT.

The J gene is TRBJ1-1, the V gene TRBV27; D perhaps matches TRBD1 (6 bases). V was cut by 5 bases and J by 4 bases, with 14 bases left in between. The CDR3 runs to 14 residues. Germline V lookup: CDR1 MNHEY, CDR2 SMNVEV (reference sequence). The CDR3, as DNA: TGTGCCAGCAGTCCAACAGGGCGAAGCACTGAAGCTTTCTTT. This sequence encodes CASSPTGRSTEAFF.

The CDR3 coding sequence is TGTGCCAGCACCCCGGGCAGTGCGAACACTGAAGCTTTCTTT. Protein sequence: CASTPGSANTEAFF. J is TRBJ1-1 and V is TRBV7-9; D not resolved. Looked up from germline, CDR1 is SEHNR and CDR2 is FQNEAQ (reference sequence). The CDR3 covers 14 residues. Trimming took 7 bases from V and 1 from J, leaving 13 bases between them.

The CDR3: CAWRLSGSSSGNTIYF. CDR3 DNA: TGTGCCTGGAGGTTGAGCGGCAGCAGCTCTGGAAACACCATATATTTT. The rearrangement uses TRBV30 and TRBJ1-3; D remains unclear. CDR1 is GTSNPN, CDR2 SVGIG, per germline (reference sequence). V was pared by 3 bases and J by 0 bases, with 15 bases between. The CDR3 covers 16 residues. The complete variable domain, with remaining parts taken from reference TRBV30 and TRBJ1-3, reads SQTIHQWPATLVQPVGSPLSLECTVEGTSNPNLYWYRQAAGRGLQLLFYSVGIGQISSEVPQNLSASRPQDRQFILSSKKLLLSDSGFYLCAWRLSGSSSGNTIYFGEGSWLTVV.